A selection of T cell receptor beta chains follows, all from one sample in a study of cytomegalovirus exposure and HLA in healthy donors. The method was immunoSEQ multiplex PCR; TCRdb's version includes in-frame clones alone and lacks a portion of them. The sample has over 250,000 clones, more than 80% seen once; the top ten hold 4%. The sample taken for sequencing was PBMCs. The receptor set was obtained from a man between 40 and 49 years old in good health and CMV-seropositive. The CDR3 runs from the conserved cysteine through the conserved F or W. D genes are given only for firm matches. Only part of the rows carry a size: once, few, many, or a class if the clone is expanded.

v_call: TRBV28
d_call: .
clone_size: .
j_call: TRBJ2-1
cdr3_aa: CASSPLRGSYNEQFF
cdr3_nt: TGTGCCAGCAGTCCCTTGAGGGGGTCCTACAATGAGCAGTTCTTC

v_call: TRBV12-5
d_call: .
clone_size: .
j_call: TRBJ1-5
cdr3_aa: CASGLVLRQVYSNQPQHF
cdr3_nt: TGTGCTAGTGGTTTGGTACTCAGACAGGTCTATAGCAATCAGCCCCAGCATTTT

v_call: TRBV28
d_call: TRBD2
clone_size: .
j_call: TRBJ2-7
cdr3_aa: CASSSGGSMDEQYF
cdr3_nt: TGTGCCAGCAGCTCCGGGGGGTCAATGGACGAGCAGTACTTC

v_call: TRBV7-2
d_call: TRBD1
clone_size: .
j_call: TRBJ1-4
cdr3_aa: CASSATGSNEKLFF
cdr3_nt: TGTGCCAGCAGCGCGACAGGGTCTAATGAAAAACTGTTTTTT

v_call: TRBV5-5
d_call: .
clone_size: .
j_call: TRBJ1-2
cdr3_aa: CASSSSRGIDYGYTF
cdr3_nt: TGTGCCAGCAGCTCAAGCCGGGGTATCGACTATGGCTACACCTTC

v_call: TRBV11-2
d_call: .
clone_size: .
j_call: TRBJ2-1
cdr3_aa: CASSLAGTSYNEQFF
cdr3_nt: TGTGCCAGCAGCTTGGCGGGTACCTCCTACAATGAGCAGTTCTTC

v_call: TRBV7-2
d_call: TRBD2
clone_size: .
j_call: TRBJ2-7
cdr3_aa: CASSARTSGRAYEQYF
cdr3_nt: TGTGCCAGCAGCGCCCGGACTAGCGGGAGGGCCTACGAGCAGTACTTC

v_call: TRBV30
d_call: TRBD2
clone_size: .
j_call: TRBJ2-7
cdr3_aa: CAWMFGLAGVYEQYF
cdr3_nt: TGTGCCTGGATGTTCGGACTAGCGGGGGTCTACGAGCAGTACTTC

v_call: TRBV4-1
d_call: .
clone_size: few
j_call: TRBJ2-2
cdr3_aa: CASSQLTGELFF
cdr3_nt: TGCGCCAGCAGCCAACTCACCGGGGAGCTGTTTTTT

v_call: TRBV9
d_call: .
clone_size: .
j_call: TRBJ1-4
cdr3_aa: CASSVGGDANEKLFF
cdr3_nt: TGTGCCAGCAGCGTAGGAGGCGATGCTAATGAAAAACTGTTTTTT

v_call: TRBV6-5
d_call: TRBD1
clone_size: few
j_call: TRBJ1-2
cdr3_aa: CASSYVRTGGNYGYTF
cdr3_nt: TGTGCCAGCAGTTACGTGAGGACAGGGGGCAACTATGGCTACACCTTC

v_call: TRBV19
d_call: .
clone_size: .
j_call: TRBJ2-1
cdr3_aa: CASSRQGRDNEQFF
cdr3_nt: TGTGCCAGTAGTCGGCAGGGTCGGGACAATGAGCAGTTCTTC

v_call: TRBV6-4
d_call: TRBD1
clone_size: .
j_call: TRBJ2-1
cdr3_aa: CASSETGAIGEQFF
cdr3_nt: TGTGCCAGCAGTGAAACAGGGGCTATTGGTGAGCAGTTCTTC

v_call: TRBV5-1
d_call: .
clone_size: .
j_call: TRBJ2-7
cdr3_aa: CASSLVYRAHYEQYF
cdr3_nt: TGCGCCAGCAGCTTGGTTTACAGGGCGCACTACGAGCAGTACTTC

v_call: TRBV7-8
d_call: TRBD1
clone_size: .
j_call: TRBJ1-5
cdr3_aa: CASSFLIQGRNQPQHF
cdr3_nt: TGTGCCAGCAGCTTTCTCATACAGGGGCGCAATCAGCCCCAGCATTTT

v_call: TRBV6-1
d_call: .
clone_size: .
j_call: TRBJ2-7
cdr3_aa: CASSPRYEQYF
cdr3_nt: TGTGCCAGCAGTCCTAGATACGAGCAGTACTTC

v_call: TRBV6-5
d_call: .
clone_size: .
j_call: TRBJ1-5
cdr3_aa: CASSYPAEPEGQPQHF
cdr3_nt: TGTGCCAGCAGTTACCCAGCGGAGCCAGAAGGTCAGCCCCAGCATTTT

v_call: TRBV29-1
d_call: TRBD1
clone_size: .
j_call: TRBJ2-3
cdr3_aa: CSVERGAGGSDTQYF
cdr3_nt: TGCAGCGTTGAAAGGGGGGCAGGGGGCTCAGATACGCAGTATTTT

v_call: TRBV19
d_call: TRBD2
clone_size: .
j_call: TRBJ2-1
cdr3_aa: CASSTWTSGSMVNEQFF
cdr3_nt: TGTGCCAGTAGTACCTGGACTAGCGGGAGTATGGTCAATGAGCAGTTCTTC

v_call: TRBV27
d_call: .
clone_size: .
j_call: TRBJ2-7
cdr3_aa: CASSLSGLSLYEQYF
cdr3_nt: TGTGCCAGCAGTTTATCCGGACTAAGCCTCTACGAGCAGTACTTC

v_call: TRBV6-5
d_call: .
clone_size: .
j_call: TRBJ2-7
cdr3_aa: CASRPGQGVDEQYF
cdr3_nt: TGTGCCAGCAGACCCGGGCAGGGTGTGGACGAGCAGTACTTC

v_call: TRBV5-1
d_call: TRBD1
clone_size: few
j_call: TRBJ1-1
cdr3_aa: CASSPGTGGTEAFF
cdr3_nt: TGCGCCAGCAGCCCCGGGACAGGGGGGACTGAAGCTTTCTTT

v_call: TRBV7-9
d_call: .
clone_size: few
j_call: TRBJ1-3
cdr3_aa: CASSLNSAGNTIYF
cdr3_nt: TGTGCCAGCAGCCTAAACAGTGCTGGAAACACCATATATTTT

v_call: TRBV27
d_call: TRBD2
clone_size: once
j_call: TRBJ2-2
cdr3_aa: CASSIKLRTSGNTGELFF
cdr3_nt: TGTGCCAGCAGTATAAAGCTCCGGACTAGCGGGAACACCGGGGAGCTGTTTTTT

v_call: TRBV5-1
d_call: TRBD1
clone_size: .
j_call: TRBJ1-1
cdr3_aa: CASSLVQGNMNTEAFF
cdr3_nt: TGCGCCAGCAGCTTGGTACAGGGGAACATGAACACTGAAGCTTTCTTT

v_call: TRBV19
d_call: .
clone_size: .
j_call: TRBJ2-3
cdr3_aa: CASSSRLSDTQYF
cdr3_nt: TGTGCCAGTAGTTCTCGACTCTCAGATACGCAGTATTTT

v_call: TRBV30
d_call: .
clone_size: .
j_call: TRBJ2-7
cdr3_aa: CAWSIDSNYEQYF
cdr3_nt: TGTGCCTGGAGCATAGACAGTAACTACGAGCAGTACTTC

v_call: TRBV11-3
d_call: .
clone_size: .
j_call: TRBJ1-2
cdr3_aa: CASIPVTVYGYTF
cdr3_nt: TGTGCCAGCATCCCCGTGACAGTCTATGGCTACACCTTC

v_call: TRBV2
d_call: .
clone_size: .
j_call: TRBJ1-4
cdr3_aa: CASSSRGVGEEEKLFF
cdr3_nt: TGTGCCAGCAGTTCCAGAGGGGTAGGGGAGGAGGAAAAACTGTTTTTT

v_call: TRBV2
d_call: TRBD1
clone_size: .
j_call: TRBJ1-1
cdr3_aa: CASSEAGGDRENTEAFF
cdr3_nt: TGTGCCAGCAGTGAAGCGGGGGGGGACAGGGAAAACACTGAAGCTTTCTTT

v_call: TRBV6-5
d_call: TRBD2
clone_size: .
j_call: TRBJ2-5
cdr3_aa: CASSYAGLAGLPKYF
cdr3_nt: TGTGCCAGCAGTTACGCCGGACTAGCGGGCCTTCCGAAGTACTTC

v_call: TRBV6-6
d_call: .
clone_size: .
j_call: TRBJ2-1
cdr3_aa: CASSYGDSFSYNEQFF
cdr3_nt: TGTGCCAGCAGTTACGGGGACTCCTTCTCCTACAATGAGCAGTTCTTC

v_call: TRBV19
d_call: TRBD2
clone_size: .
j_call: TRBJ2-1
cdr3_aa: CASSIRLAGISGNEQFF
cdr3_nt: TGTGCCAGTAGTATAAGGCTAGCGGGAATCTCTGGGAATGAGCAGTTCTTC

v_call: TRBV18
d_call: TRBD1
clone_size: .
j_call: TRBJ1-5
cdr3_aa: CASSPTGVRFSQPQHF
cdr3_nt: TGTGCCAGCTCACCTACAGGGGTCCGCTTTAGTCAGCCCCAGCATTTT

v_call: TRBV28
d_call: .
clone_size: .
j_call: TRBJ1-3
cdr3_aa: CASSLYRDGNTIYF
cdr3_nt: TGTGCCAGCAGTTTATACAGGGACGGAAACACCATATATTTT

v_call: TRBV19
d_call: TRBD2
clone_size: .
j_call: TRBJ2-6
cdr3_aa: CASSISRTSTNVLTF
cdr3_nt: TGTGCCAGTAGTATATCGCGGACTAGCACCAACGTCCTGACTTTC

v_call: TRBV7-8
d_call: .
clone_size: .
j_call: TRBJ2-5
cdr3_aa: CASSSAAQGRETQYF
cdr3_nt: TGTGCCAGCAGCTCCGCGGCCCAGGGAAGAGAGACCCAGTACTTC

v_call: TRBV29-1
d_call: TRBD2
clone_size: .
j_call: TRBJ2-1
cdr3_aa: CSVEGAGGPYNEQFF
cdr3_nt: TGCAGCGTTGAAGGGGCGGGAGGGCCCTACAATGAGCAGTTCTTC

v_call: TRBV28
d_call: TRBD1
clone_size: .
j_call: TRBJ1-1
cdr3_aa: CATMGWQGATNTEAFF
cdr3_nt: TGTGCCACCATGGGGTGGCAGGGGGCAACGAACACTGAAGCTTTCTTT

v_call: TRBV6-1
d_call: .
clone_size: .
j_call: TRBJ2-7
cdr3_aa: CASKRHGGHEQYF
cdr3_nt: TGTGCCAGTAAGAGACACGGGGGGCACGAGCAGTACTTC

v_call: TRBV6-1
d_call: .
clone_size: .
j_call: TRBJ1-3
cdr3_aa: CASSAGLASGNTIYF
cdr3_nt: TGTGCCAGCAGTGCGGGACTGGCCTCTGGAAACACCATATATTTT

v_call: TRBV5-1
d_call: TRBD2
clone_size: .
j_call: TRBJ2-1
cdr3_aa: CASSLVLAGNNEQFF
cdr3_nt: TGCGCCAGCAGCTTAGTCCTAGCGGGGAACAATGAGCAGTTCTTC

v_call: TRBV29-1
d_call: TRBD2
clone_size: .
j_call: TRBJ2-2
cdr3_aa: CSVRAREGQVSGELFF
cdr3_nt: TGCAGCGTGCGGGCGCGGGAGGGCCAGGTTTCCGGGGAGCTGTTTTTT

v_call: TRBV7-6
d_call: TRBD1
clone_size: .
j_call: TRBJ1-5
cdr3_aa: CASSLGTGSNQPQHF
cdr3_nt: TGTGCCAGCAGCTTAGGGACAGGTAGCAATCAGCCCCAGCATTTT

v_call: TRBV28
d_call: TRBD2
clone_size: once
j_call: TRBJ2-7
cdr3_aa: CASSSTSGNPYEQYF
cdr3_nt: TGTGCCAGCAGTTCGACTAGCGGGAACCCCTACGAGCAGTACTTC

v_call: TRBV9
d_call: .
clone_size: .
j_call: TRBJ1-3
cdr3_aa: CASSVPDSGNTIYF
cdr3_nt: TGTGCCAGCAGCGTACCAGATAGCGGGAACACCATATATTTT

v_call: TRBV28
d_call: .
clone_size: .
j_call: TRBJ2-2
cdr3_aa: CASSFGQSNTGELFF
cdr3_nt: TGTGCCAGCAGTTTCGGACAATCAAACACCGGGGAGCTGTTTTTT

v_call: TRBV18
d_call: TRBD2
clone_size: .
j_call: TRBJ2-1
cdr3_aa: CASSPARSGSGLYNEQFF
cdr3_nt: TGTGCCAGCTCACCCGCTCGGAGTGGTAGCGGGCTGTACAATGAGCAGTTCTTC

v_call: TRBV7-8
d_call: TRBD1
clone_size: .
j_call: TRBJ2-7
cdr3_aa: CASSSRDRAGEQYF
cdr3_nt: TGTGCCAGCAGCTCCCGGGACAGGGCCGGCGAGCAGTACTTC

v_call: TRBV5-1
d_call: .
clone_size: .
j_call: TRBJ1-1
cdr3_aa: CASSQRGGADYTEAFF
cdr3_nt: TGCGCCAGCAGCCAACGGGGGGGGGCGGACTACACTGAAGCTTTCTTT

v_call: TRBV6-1
d_call: TRBD1
clone_size: few
j_call: TRBJ2-7
cdr3_aa: CASSEATGDYEQYF
cdr3_nt: TGTGCCAGCAGTGAAGCGACAGGGGATTACGAGCAGTACTTC